Described below is a single TCR beta chain sequence and its context. Its antigen is still unknown. Base qualities are not recorded, but no much larger clone differs from it by a single base. CDR1 and CDR2, per the germline V gene, are MNHEY and SVGAGI. Its CDR3 holds 13 amino acids, cysteine through phenylalanine. The entry retains the CDR3 DNA only, 39 bases that are in frame from base 1. V is cut by 10 bases and J by 6 bases, and the space between the germline ends is 18 bases. The data stem from a study of blood T cell repertoires in COVID-19 (dated by TCRdb to about 2020). Regarding the complete study: Samples from collaborators originated in the United States, Italy and Spain and spanned both the acute and convalescent phases of COVID-19. Where available, HLA class I and class II types were taken from metadata supplied by the sample provider and were not determined by assay-based typing. The prospective study material was composed of cDNA or gDNA derived from T cells, B-cell-depleted T cells, or PBMCs. Subjects who had been exposed to COVID-19, were actively infected with it, or had recovered from it provided the deeply sampled blood TCRbeta repertoires that made up the dataset. The samples were drawn from two sources: the first 160 participants of the ongoing ImmuneRACE study, and 1,254 subjects contributed by 6 global collaborators. The sample metadata nearly always contained a de-identified subject ID, COVID-19 status, age in years and sex. The repertoires were made available in a free public database intended to serve as a resource for research on the immune response to SARS-CoV-2.

General findings and caveats noted by the study authors: How much clinical and demographic metadata was included differed by source and by participant, and the metadata was provided uncurated.

TCRbeta CDR3 regions were amplified from genomic DNA by means of the immunoSEQ Assay, a bias-controlled multiplex PCR. On the study's bioinformatics: Nucleated cell counts per sample were estimated from amplification of reference gene primers within the assay. To quantify the absolute abundance of each unique TCRbeta CDR3 rearrangement, sequence reads were collapsed and filtered. For each sample, productive Simpson clonality was calculated by taking the square root of Simpson's diversity index across productive rearrangements. TCRdb re-hosts the immuneACCESS table, in-frame sequences only. Its copies lack some clones; in the studies checked, an unresolved V gene accounts for under half of them, and the cause for the rest is not known. V, J and clone size are taken as reported in that table, and D and trimming were inferred from the DNA itself. A total of 250,000 or so clones appear in this sample, 85% to 90% of them only once. The top ten constitute about 1.7% of the sample.

Participants in the prospective study were enrolled through a virtual design, were aged about 18 to 89 years, and lived in roughly 25 United States geographic areas. Cohort assignment in the prospective study relied on participant-reported clinical history from a screening survey and a study questionnaire. Recovered participants in ImmuneRACE Cohort 3 were defined by two consecutive negative NP/OP PCR tests, clearance by a healthcare professional, or resolution of symptoms. Mobile phlebotomists in the prospective study collected whole blood, serum and a nasopharyngeal or oropharyngeal swab from every participant. Additional blood draws and questionnaires over an approximately two-month period could optionally be provided by prospective study participants. Before DNA extraction, blood samples from the prospective study were shipped at room temperature or frozen.

This receptor was taken from a middle-aged man who had recovered from COVID-19. The chain is assembled from TRBV6-5 and TRBJ1-1, and the D gene may be TRBD1, 5 bases matching. Specimen: PBMCs or T cells enriched from blood (not recorded which). The DNA reads TGTGCCACCGGGGGTAGTATGAGGTCTGAAGCTTTCTTT. Its protein reads: CATGGSMRSEAFF.